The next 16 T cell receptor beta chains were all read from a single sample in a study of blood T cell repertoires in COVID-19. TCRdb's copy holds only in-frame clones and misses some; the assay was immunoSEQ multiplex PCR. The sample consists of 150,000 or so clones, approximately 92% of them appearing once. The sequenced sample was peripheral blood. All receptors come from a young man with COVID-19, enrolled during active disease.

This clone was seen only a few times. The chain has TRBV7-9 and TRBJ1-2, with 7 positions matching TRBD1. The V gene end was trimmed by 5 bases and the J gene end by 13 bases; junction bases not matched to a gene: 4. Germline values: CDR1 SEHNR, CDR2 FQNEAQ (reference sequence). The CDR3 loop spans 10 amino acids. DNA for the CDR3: TGTGCCAGCAGCCCAGGGGGAGGCACCTTC. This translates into CASSPGGGTF.

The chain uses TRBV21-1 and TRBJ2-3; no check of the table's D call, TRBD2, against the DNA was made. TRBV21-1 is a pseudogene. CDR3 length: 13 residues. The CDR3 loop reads CASDGGGDPPKAF. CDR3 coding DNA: TGTGCCAGCGATGGCGGGGGGGACCCACCCAAAGCCTTT.

The CDR3 reads CASSWGPSTDTQYF. CDR3 nucleotide sequence: TGTGCCAGTAGTTGGGGCCCCAGCACAGATACGCAGTATTTT. The V and J genes are TRBV19 and TRBJ2-3, with D perhaps TRBD1 (5 bases). Germline lookup yields CDR1 LNHDA and CDR2 SQIVND (reference sequence). This CDR3 spans 14 amino acids. The V gene lost 5 bases and the J gene lost 0 bases, with 9 bases spanning the gap.

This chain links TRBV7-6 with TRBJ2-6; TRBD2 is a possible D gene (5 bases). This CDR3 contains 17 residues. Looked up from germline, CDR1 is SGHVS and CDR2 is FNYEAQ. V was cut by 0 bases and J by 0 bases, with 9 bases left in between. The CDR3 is CASSLARGISGANVLTF. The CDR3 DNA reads TGTGCCAGCAGCTTAGCGCGAGGGATCTCTGGGGCCAACGTCCTGACTTTC.

This CDR3 is CASSLSGGTEAFF. The CDR3 DNA is TGTGCCAGCAGTTTGTCGGGGGGCACTGAAGCTTTCTTT. This chain connects TRBV28 to TRBJ1-1; the D gene is possibly TRBD1 (5 bases). With 3 bases removed from V and 4 bases from J, the gap between germline ends came to 9 bases. This CDR3 has 13 amino acids. Germline V gives CDR1 MDHEN, CDR2 SYDVKM.

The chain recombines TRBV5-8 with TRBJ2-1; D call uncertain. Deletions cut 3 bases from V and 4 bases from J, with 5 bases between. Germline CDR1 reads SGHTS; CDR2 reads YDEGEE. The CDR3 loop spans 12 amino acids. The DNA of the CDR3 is TGTGCCAGCAGCTCCAGATACAATGAGCAGTTCTTC. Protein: CASSSRYNEQFF.

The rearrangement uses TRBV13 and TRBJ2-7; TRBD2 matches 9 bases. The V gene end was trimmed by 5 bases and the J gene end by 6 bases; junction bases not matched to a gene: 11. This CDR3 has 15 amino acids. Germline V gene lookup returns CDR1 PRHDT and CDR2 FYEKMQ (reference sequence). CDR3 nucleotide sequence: TGTGCCAGCAGCCCACGGGCTAGCGGGGTCCGCGAGCAGTACTTC. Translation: CASSPRASGVREQYF. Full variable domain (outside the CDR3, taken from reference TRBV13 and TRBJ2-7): AAGVIQSPRHLIKEKRETATLKCYPIPRHDTVYWYQQGPGQDPQFLISFYEKMQSDKGSIPDRFSAQQFSDYHSELNMSSLELGDSALYFCASSPRASGVREQYFGPGTRLTVT.

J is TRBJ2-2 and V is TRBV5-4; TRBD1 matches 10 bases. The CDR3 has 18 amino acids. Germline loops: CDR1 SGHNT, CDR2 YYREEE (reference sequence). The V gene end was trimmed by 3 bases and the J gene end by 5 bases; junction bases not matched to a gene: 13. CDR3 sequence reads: CASSSLLWGQGRTGELFF. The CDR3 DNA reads TGTGCCAGCAGCTCCCTTTTATGGGGACAGGGGAGGACCGGGGAGCTGTTTTTT.

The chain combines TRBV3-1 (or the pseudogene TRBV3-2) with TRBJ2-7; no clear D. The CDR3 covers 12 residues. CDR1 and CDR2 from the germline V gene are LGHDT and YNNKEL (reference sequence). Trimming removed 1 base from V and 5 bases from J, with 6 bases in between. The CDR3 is CASSQGIDEQYF. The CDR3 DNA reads TGTGCCAGCAGCCAAGGTATCGACGAGCAGTACTTC.

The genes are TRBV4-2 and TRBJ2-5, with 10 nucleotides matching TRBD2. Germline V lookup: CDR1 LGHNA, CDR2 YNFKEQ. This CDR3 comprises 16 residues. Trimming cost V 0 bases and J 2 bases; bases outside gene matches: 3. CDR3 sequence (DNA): TGTGCCAGCAGCCAAGATTGGACTAGCGGACAAGAGACCCAGTACTTC. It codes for CASSQDWTSGQETQYF.

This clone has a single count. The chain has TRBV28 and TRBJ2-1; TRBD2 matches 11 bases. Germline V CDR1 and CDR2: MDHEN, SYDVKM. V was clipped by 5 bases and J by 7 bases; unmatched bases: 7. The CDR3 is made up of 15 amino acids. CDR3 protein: CASSHGTSGKNEQFF. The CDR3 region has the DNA TGTGCCAGCAGTCACGGGACTAGCGGCAAAAATGAGCAGTTCTTC.

DNA for the CDR3: TGTGCCAGTAAAAGGATTGCGGAGGCCTCCTACGAGCAGTACTTC. Protein sequence: CASKRIAEASYEQYF. The V call is TRBV19, the J call TRBJ2-7, with D possibly being TRBD2 (5 bases). The CDR3 has 15 amino acids. Looked up from germline, CDR1 is LNHDA and CDR2 is SQIVND (reference sequence). The V end lost 7 bases, the J end lost 0 bases, and 16 bases lay between the germline ends.

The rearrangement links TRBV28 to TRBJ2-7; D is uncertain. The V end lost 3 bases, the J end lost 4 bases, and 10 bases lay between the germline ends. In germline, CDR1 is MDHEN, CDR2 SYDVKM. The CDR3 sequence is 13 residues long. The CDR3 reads CASSFRFWYEQYF. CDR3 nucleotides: TGTGCCAGCAGTTTTCGGTTCTGGTACGAGCAGTACTTC.

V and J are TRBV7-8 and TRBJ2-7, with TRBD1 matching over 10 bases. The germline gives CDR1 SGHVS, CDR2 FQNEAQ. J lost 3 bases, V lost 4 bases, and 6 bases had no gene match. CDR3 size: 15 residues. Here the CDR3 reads CASSSLGTGVYEQYF. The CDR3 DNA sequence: TGTGCCAGCAGCTCCCTCGGGACAGGGGTCTACGAGCAGTACTTC.

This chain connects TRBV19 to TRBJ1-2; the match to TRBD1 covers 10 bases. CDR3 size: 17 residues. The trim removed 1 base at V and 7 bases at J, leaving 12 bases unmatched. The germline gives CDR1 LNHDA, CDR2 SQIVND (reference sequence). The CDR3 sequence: CASSIGGGTGAARGYTF. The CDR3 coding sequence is TGTGCCAGTAGTATAGGAGGCGGGACAGGGGCGGCGCGTGGCTACACCTTC.

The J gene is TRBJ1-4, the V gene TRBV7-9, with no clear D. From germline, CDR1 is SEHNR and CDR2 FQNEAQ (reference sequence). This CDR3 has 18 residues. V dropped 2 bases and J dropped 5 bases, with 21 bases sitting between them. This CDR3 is CASSLLGRDTSPNEKLFF. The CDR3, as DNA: TGTGCCAGCAGCTTATTAGGACGGGATACGTCCCCGAATGAAAAACTGTTTTTT. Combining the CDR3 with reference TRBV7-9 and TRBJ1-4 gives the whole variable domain DTGVSQNPRHKITKRGQNVTFRCDPISEHNRLYWYRQTLGQGPEFLTYFQNEAQLEKSRLLSDRFSAERPKGSFSTLEIQRTEQGDSAMYLCASSLLGRDTSPNEKLFFGSGTQLSVL.